These 14 T cell receptor beta chains were all obtained from the same sample, sequenced in a study of T cell clonotyping in hematopoietic cell transplantation. As for time point: recipient sample about 28 days before transplant, after cytoreduction. The assay was immunoSEQ multiplex PCR, and TCRdb's table has in-frame clones only and misses some. The data hold approximately 26,000 clones, with around 80% observed a single time. The sample was peripheral blood mononuclear cells, taken before stem cell transplant. These receptors were collected from a woman aged 55-75 years with acute myeloid leukemia. Some clones in this sample may be carry-over from other donors' samples.

This chain uses TRBV7-2 with TRBJ2-1, with 8 bases fitting TRBD2. The CDR3 length is 11 residues. Germline V CDR1 and CDR2: SGHTA, FQGNSA. CDR3 DNA: TGTGCTAGCGGGGAGTTACATGAGCAGTTCTTC. Translating it yields CASGELHEQFF. Combining the CDR3 with reference TRBV7-2 and TRBJ2-1 gives the whole variable domain GAGVSQSPSNKVTEKGKDVELRCDPISGHTALYWYRQSLGQGLEFLIYFQGNSAPDKSGLPSDRFSAERTGGSVSTLTIQRTQQEDSAVYLCASGELHEQFFGPGTRLTVL.

The rearrangement joins TRBV4-3 to TRBJ2-7; D unclear. There are 12 residues in the CDR3. Germline V lookup: CDR1 LGHNA, CDR2 YSLEER. Trimming removed 0 bases from V and 4 bases from J, with 4 bases in between. The CDR3 DNA reads as TGCGCCAGCAGCCAAGATAGATACGAGCAGTACTTC. It yields the protein CASSQDRYEQYF.

This clone has a single count. The V call is TRBV11-2, the J call TRBJ2-2; D gene unclear. Germline V gene sequence: CDR1 SGHAT, CDR2 FQNNGV. V lost 6 bases and J lost 2, with 1 base in between. There are 11 residues in the CDR3. CDR3 residues: CASRNTGELFF. CDR3 in DNA: TGTGCCAGCAGAAACACCGGGGAGCTGTTTTTT.

This clone was seen only a few times. The genes are TRBV4-1 and TRBJ1-3; no clear D. V was pared by 4 bases and J by 0 bases, with 13 bases between. The CDR3 consists of 16 residues. Germline CDR1 reads MGHRA; CDR2 reads YSYEKL. The CDR3 DNA is TGCGCCAGCAGCCCTATCGCCAGATCCTCTGGAAACACCATATATTTT. Translation gives CASSPIARSSGNTIYF.

The chain carries TRBV5-6 and TRBJ1-4; 7 nucleotides line up with TRBD1. The germline V gene encodes CDR1 SGHDT and CDR2 YYEEEE. The CDR3 spans 15 residues. Trimming at V came to 3 bases and at J to 8 bases, leaving 10 bases not matched to a gene. DNA of the CDR3: TGTGCCAGCAGCTCGACAGGGAGGGGGACCGAAAAACTGTTTTTT. Residues: CASSSTGRGTEKLFF.

The chain combines TRBV5-4 with TRBJ2-3, with 13 bases matching TRBD2. J lost 2 bases, V lost 9 bases, and 3 bases had no gene match. The CDR3 runs to 14 residues. The germline gives CDR1 SGHNT, CDR2 YYREEE (reference sequence). This CDR3 is CAIGLAGATDTQYF. CDR3 nucleotide sequence: TGTGCCATCGGACTAGCGGGGGCCACAGATACGCAGTATTTT.

This chain joins TRBV4-1 and TRBJ1-3; D gene ambiguous. CDR1 and CDR2 (germline): MGHRA, YSYEKL. There are 15 residues in the CDR3. Trimming stripped 7 bases from V and 4 bases from J, with 17 bases between. CDR3 DNA: TGCGCCAGCAACCCGACCCCCCGGATAGGAAACACCATATATTTT. Translated, it gives CASNPTPRIGNTIYF.

CDR3 in DNA: TGTGCCACCAGCAGTCGGACTAGCGGAACCTACGAGCAGTACTTC. It yields the protein CATSSRTSGTYEQYF. This rearrangement joins TRBV15 to TRBJ2-7, with 10 bases lining up with TRBD2. Germline V gives CDR1 LNHNV, CDR2 YYDKDF (reference sequence). V lost 3 bases, J lost 2 bases, and 4 bases stayed unmatched. The CDR3 length is 15 residues. Drawing the rest from reference TRBV15 and TRBJ2-7, the complete variable domain is DAMVIQNPRYQVTQFGKPVTLSCSQTLNHNVMYWYQQKSSQAPKLLFHYYDKDFNNEADTPDNFQSRRPNTSFCFLDIRSPGLGDTAMYLCATSSRTSGTYEQYFGPGTRLTVT.

The chain has TRBV6-6 and TRBJ1-4; D call uncertain. Germline CDR1 MNHNY, CDR2 SVGAGI (reference sequence). CDR3 length equals 15 residues. Trimming took 7 bases from V and 7 from J, leaving 19 bases between them. CDR3 loop: CASTSTIGEGEKLFF. In DNA, the CDR3 is TGTGCCAGCACTTCGACGATCGGAGAGGGTGAAAAACTGTTTTTT.

CDR3 DNA: TGTGCCACCAGCAGAGCAAAGGCTGAAGCTTTCTTT. Translation: CATSRAKAEAFF. V gene TRBV15 combines with J gene TRBJ1-1; D not certain. The CDR3 has 12 amino acids. The germline gives CDR1 LNHNV, CDR2 YYDKDF (reference sequence). V lost 1 base to trimming and J lost 6 bases, with 6 bases between them.

The chain uses TRBV14 and TRBJ2-7; TRBD1 is a possible D gene (6 bases). In germline, CDR1 is SGHDN, CDR2 FVKESK. V was shortened by 4 bases and J by 9 bases, with 19 bases between the two germline ends. CDR3 length: 14 amino acids. CDR3 nucleotide sequence: TGTGCCAGCAGCCCAACTAACAGGGAAAGGCGGCAGTACTTC. Its translation is CASSPTNRERRQYF.

The chain has TRBV7-9 and TRBJ1-2, with 9 nucleotides matching TRBD1. J was trimmed by 8 bases and V by 5 bases; bases with no gene match: 15. The CDR3 runs to 16 residues. Per the germline V gene, CDR1 is SEHNR and CDR2 is FQNEAQ (reference sequence). This CDR3 is CASSPGSGTGYLGYTF. The CDR3 DNA reads TGTGCCAGCAGCCCTGGCTCTGGGACAGGGTATTTGGGCTACACCTTC.

The chain combines TRBV28 with TRBJ1-4, with no clear D. The CDR3 has 13 amino acids. Trimming shortened V by 3 bases and J by 7 bases, and 9 bases separated the two germline ends. Germline V lookup: CDR1 MDHEN, CDR2 SYDVKM. Here the CDR3 DNA reads TGTGCCAGCAGTTTGGGAGGGTTTGAAAAACTGTTTTTT. This encodes CASSLGGFEKLFF.

This clone was observed a few times. This rearrangement joins TRBV2 to TRBJ2-4; TRBD1 is a possible D gene (8 bases). This CDR3 contains 14 residues. Looked up from germline, CDR1 is SNHLY and CDR2 is FYNNEI. V lost 6 bases to trimming and J lost 4 bases, with 13 bases between them. The CDR3 here is CASREQGGKNIQYF. CDR3 sequence (DNA): TGTGCCAGCAGGGAACAGGGGGGGAAAAACATTCAGTACTTC.